This TCR beta chain stems from a study of tumor-infiltrating lymphocytes in oesophageal squamous cell carcinoma. Each CDR3 protein gets one entry after TCRdb re-called the PCR reads with MiXCR. Of about 21,000 distinct CDR3 sequences listed, around 33% are singletons. CDR1 and CDR2 (germline): MRHNA, SNTAGT. The CDR3 spans 15 residues. The gene calls are TRBV6-4 and TRBJ2-5, with TRBD2 matching over 9 bases. The J call may be wrong; the DNA end is better matched by TRBJ2-3. Sequencing input: esophageal tumor tissue. The receptor comes from a male donor with esophageal squamous cell carcinoma. The CDR3 reads CASSDRAGGQDTQYF. In DNA, the CDR3 is TGTGCCAGCAGTGATAGAGCGGGAGGACAAGATACGCAGTATTTT.